The present T cell receptor beta chain was sequenced within a study of shared clonotypes between healthy human individuals. Overall study findings and caveats: Non-shared clonotypes were found to have lower generation probabilities than the clonotypes that were shared by all four of the sorted-subset donors.

Notes on this clone: Its antigen is still unknown.

The CDR3 has 12 amino acids. The V end lost 7 bases, the J end lost 4 bases, and 10 bases lay between the germline ends. Germline V lookup: CDR1 SNHLY, CDR2 FYNNEI. Subsets obtained from CD4+ cells comprised CD45RA+ naive and CD45RA-negative memory cells. Authors' processing steps: Junction-only sequences produced by ImmunoSEQ had no quality scores, so filtering differed. Only in-frame clones appear in the TCRdb table, and some are missing; sequencing was by immunoSEQ multiplex PCR. V and J calls plus clone size are reproduced from that table; the DNA served to infer D and trimming. The sample contains roughly 1 million clones, 65% to 80% of which appear only once.

Sequencing was done on a sample of memory CD4+ T cells sorted from blood. As to subset: CD45RA-negative fraction. The sequence was collected from a young man in good health. The gene calls are TRBV2 and TRBJ2-5; tentatively, D is TRBD1 (6 bases). The CDR3 coding sequence is TGTGCCAGCAACCCAGGGGCAGAGACCCAGTACTTC. Amino acid sequence: CASNPGAETQYF.